The T cell receptor beta chain under discussion was sequenced for a study of identical twins. This CDR3 contains 12 residues. Germline lookup yields CDR1 DFQATT and CDR2 SNEGSKA (reference sequence). V was trimmed by 0 bases and J by 12 bases, leaving 12 bases between them. A single record per CDR3 protein comes from TCRdb applying MiXCR to the 5' RACE reads. The top ten hold roughly 1.6% of the sample, which has about 690,000 distinct CDR3 sequences, 5.5% to 7.5% seen once. The sequenced sample consisted of naive T cells sorted from blood. The rearrangement joins TRBV20-1 to TRBJ2-1; possibly TRBD1 for D (5 bases). The TCR comes from a man aged 18 to 30 in good health. CDR3 protein: CSARDDREVQFF. DNA for the CDR3: TGCAGTGCTAGAGATGACAGAGAGGTGCAGTTCTTC.